This TCR beta chain is from a study of cytomegalovirus exposure and HLA in healthy donors. For the study at large: Clustering assigned 81% of the approximately 400 genotyped donors to the Caucasian-associated ancestry cluster. Findings and limits, study-wide: Association of about 17,000 TCR beta sequences with HLA alleles was found at 0.05 false discovery rate in a later analysis.

60 Vbeta and 13 Jbeta primers were used in PCR. Libraries were prepared by immunoSEQ multiplex PCR; TCRdb keeps only in-frame clonotypes and omits some of them. The data hold about 90,000 clones, with 65% to 85% observed a single time. As to this clone: Its target is unknown.

CDR1 is LNHDA and CDR2 is SQIVND in the germline V gene (reference sequence). CDR3 size: 12 residues. V was clipped by 11 bases and J by 2 bases, with 12 bases between them. Each of the donors was a healthy bone marrow donor. The material sequenced was PBMCs. This receptor was obtained from a man aged 18 to 29 in good health and CMV-seronegative. The V gene is TRBV19, the J gene TRBJ1-2; TRBD1 is a possible D gene (5 bases). CDR3 protein: CAAGGQNYGYTF. DNA for the CDR3: TGTGCCGCCGGCGGACAAAACTATGGCTACACCTTC.